This TCR beta chain was found in a study of T cell repertoires in cytomegalovirus infection. Study background: Selected CMV epitopes included recently identified HLA-C-restricted ones as well as well-studied HLA-B-restricted ones. Matching HLA type, along with CMV infection, was indicated by public TCR beta signatures.

Study results and limitations: HLA-C-restricted CMV clonotypes gave the most frequent clonotype in two of eight donors. Carriers of CMV plus the relevant HLA were identified by cumulative public TCR beta family frequency.

Points on this clonotype: Its antigen remains unidentified.

Each CDR3 protein gets one entry after TCRdb re-called the reads with MiXCR. Of approximately 470,000 distinct CDR3 sequences listed, about 42% are singletons. Germline CDR1 reads SGHTA; CDR2 reads FQGNSA. The CDR3 covers 12 residues. V gave up 5 bases and J gave up 9 bases, with 11 bases separating them. The TCR was taken from a human donor in good health (CMV status not recorded). Some clones in this sample may be carry-over from other donors' samples. Material: cultured PBMCs, obtained from culture after CMV antigen stimulation. This sequence joins TRBV7-2 and TRBJ2-1; tentatively, D is TRBD2 (6 bases). CDR3 in DNA: TGTGCCAGCAGCCTAGGGGAGGCTGAGCAGTTCTTC. Protein: CASSLGEAEQFF.